The T cell receptor beta chain under discussion was sequenced for a study of T cells in Graves' hyperthyroidism and ophthalmopathy. Amplification targeted TCR beta CDR3 regions from RNA transcripts. The HTBI primer set drove a first-round RT-PCR of the TCR CDR3. TCRdb re-derived calls from the multiplex PCR reads in MiXCR, one entry per CDR3 protein. In the table there are fewer than 750,000 distinct CDR3 sequences, around 42% of which are singletons. This CDR3 contains 13 residues. V trimming: 1 base; J trimming: 8 bases; junction bases outside the gene matches: 7. Germline values: CDR1 GTSNPN, CDR2 SVGIG (reference sequence).

The sample comprised peripheral blood or thyroid tissue (not recorded which). The chain links TRBV30 to TRBJ1-2, with 7 bases fitting TRBD1. This clonotype was sampled from a woman between 18 and 29 years old with Graves' hyperthyroidism. This CDR3 reads CAWSETGEEGYTF. CDR3 nucleotide sequence: TGTGCCTGGAGTGAAACAGGGGAGGAGGGCTACACCTTC. The variable domain in full, completed from reference TRBV30 and TRBJ1-2, reads SQTIHQWPATLVQPVGSPLSLECTVEGTSNPNLYWYRQAAGRGLQLLFYSVGIGQISSEVPQNLSASRPQDRQFILSSKKLLLSDSGFYLCAWSETGEEGYTFGSGTRLTVV.